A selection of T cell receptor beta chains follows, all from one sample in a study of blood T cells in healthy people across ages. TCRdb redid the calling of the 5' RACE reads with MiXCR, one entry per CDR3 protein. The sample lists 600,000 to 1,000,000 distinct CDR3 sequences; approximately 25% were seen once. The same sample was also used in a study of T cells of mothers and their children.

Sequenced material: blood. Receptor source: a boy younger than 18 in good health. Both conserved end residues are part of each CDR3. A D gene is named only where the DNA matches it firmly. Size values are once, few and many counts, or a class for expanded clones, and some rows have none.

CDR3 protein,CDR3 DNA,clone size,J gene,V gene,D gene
CSVLGQTSYEQYF,TGCAGCGTTCTCGGACAGACCTCCTACGAGCAGTACTTC,many,TRBJ2-7,TRBV29-1,-
CASRSTQGNENEKLFF,TGTGCCAGCAGATCTACCCAGGGCAACGAAAATGAAAAACTGTTTTTT,-,TRBJ1-4,TRBV12-3/TRBV12-4,-
CASSQGQGYPEAFF,TGCGCCAGCAGCCAAGGACAGGGCTACCCTGAAGCTTTCTTT,-,TRBJ1-1,TRBV5-1,TRBD1
CVSKRYQETQYF,TGTGTCAGCAAGAGGTACCAAGAGACCCAGTACTTC,-,TRBJ2-5,TRBV28,-
CSVEALPGYEQYF,TGCAGCGTTGAAGCACTTCCAGGGTACGAGCAGTACTTC,-,TRBJ2-7,TRBV29-1,-
CASTDRETSGANVLTF,TGTGCCAGCACTGACAGGGAGACTTCTGGGGCCAACGTCCTGACTTTC,few,TRBJ2-6,TRBV7-9,TRBD1
CASVQSGANVPTF,TGTGCCAGCGTACAGAGTGGGGCCAACGTCCCGACTTTC,-,TRBJ2-6,TRBV28,-
CASSVGGGDTGELFF,TGTGCCAGCAGCGTAGGGGGTGGTGACACCGGGGAGCTGTTTTTT,once,TRBJ2-2,TRBV9,-
CASSLSQGGQYF,TGTGCCAGCAGCCTGAGCCAGGGAGGGCAGTACTTC,-,TRBJ2-7,TRBV28,-
CASSPRAGDGEQYF,TGTGCCAGCTCACCAAGGGCAGGGGATGGCGAGCAGTACTTC,few,TRBJ2-7,TRBV18,-
CASSRSGTDNEQFF,TGCGCCAGCAGCCGTTCCGGGACGGACAATGAGCAGTTCTTC,many,TRBJ2-1,TRBV4-3,-
CASSPRQKRLKPYEQYF,TGTGCCAGCAGCCCGCGACAGAAGCGGCTAAAGCCCTACGAGCAGTACTTC,-,TRBJ2-7,TRBV7-8,-
CASSTNLAGYYNEQFF,TGCGCCAGCAGCACCAACCTAGCGGGGTACTACAATGAGCAGTTCTTC,-,TRBJ2-1,TRBV5-1,TRBD2
CASTPGGEGTEAFF,TGTGCCAGCACCCCGGGCGGGGAGGGCACTGAAGCTTTCTTT,-,TRBJ1-1,TRBV6-5,-
CASSYPRTGQYSPLHF,TGTGCCAGCAGTTACCCACGGACAGGGCAATATTCACCCCTCCACTTT,-,TRBJ1-6,TRBV6-6,TRBD1
CASSSTAGSSSYNEQFF,TGTGCCAGCAGTTCCACTGCGGGCTCGAGCTCCTACAATGAGCAGTTCTTC,-,TRBJ2-1,TRBV27,-
CASSLSGRARVQFF,TGTGCCAGCAGTTTATCCGGACGTGCTCGCGTGCAGTTCTTC,few,TRBJ2-1,TRBV28,-
CASSPTGEEKLFF,TGTGCCAGCTCACCGACAGGTGAGGAAAAACTGTTTTTT,many,TRBJ1-4,TRBV18,-
CSARDSGSILKNIQYF,TGCAGTGCTAGAGATAGCGGCAGCATTCTCAAAAACATTCAGTACTTC,few,TRBJ2-4,TRBV20-1,-
CATSRDSVPEEKLFF,TGTGCCACCAGCAGAGATTCGGTTCCTGAGGAAAAACTGTTTTTT,-,TRBJ1-4,TRBV15,-
CASSLGYHNNEQFF,TGTGCCAGCAGCTTAGGTTACCATAACAATGAGCAGTTCTTC,-,TRBJ2-1,TRBV7-2,-
CATSRVGQGRETQYF,TGTGCCACCAGCAGAGTGGGACAGGGTAGAGAGACCCAGTACTTC,-,TRBJ2-5,TRBV15,TRBD1
CASSIQGSVRGNTIYF,TGTGCCAGCAGTATACAGGGATCAGTACGAGGAAACACCATATATTTT,few,TRBJ1-3,TRBV27,-
CAIAGQLQETQYF,TGTGCCATCGCCGGACAACTCCAAGAGACCCAGTACTTC,-,TRBJ2-5,TRBV10-3,-
CASSYRAGARQETQYF,TGTGCCAGCAGTTACAGGGCGGGAGCCCGACAAGAGACCCAGTACTTC,few,TRBJ2-5,TRBV6-5,TRBD2
CASSPPAGAPDTQYF,TGTGCCAGCAGCCCTCCAGCGGGGGCCCCAGATACGCAGTATTTT,few,TRBJ2-3,TRBV6-5,TRBD2
CASSVPRGAGDYEQYF,TGTGCCAGCAGCGTACCCCGTGGAGCGGGGGACTACGAGCAGTACTTC,-,TRBJ2-7,TRBV21-1,-
CAISVGFGQIQETQYF,TGTGCCATCAGTGTGGGTTTCGGACAGATCCAAGAGACCCAGTACTTC,few,TRBJ2-5,TRBV10-3,-
CASSPRPGTGGEKLFF,TGCGCCAGCAGCCCCCGGCCCGGGACAGGGGGAGAAAAACTGTTTTTT,few,TRBJ1-4,TRBV4-3,TRBD1
CASSLGRSGPLTDTQYF,TGTGCCAGCAGCTTAGGTCGATCAGGGCCTCTCACAGATACGCAGTATTTT,-,TRBJ2-3,TRBV7-9,-
CSARGLAVNPSKQYF,TGCAGTGCTAGGGGACTAGCGGTGAACCCATCCAAGCAGTACTTC,few,TRBJ2-7,TRBV20-1,TRBD2
CSAGGQAGEKLFF,TGCAGTGCTGGCGGACAGGCTGGGGAAAAACTGTTTTTT,many,TRBJ1-4,TRBV20-1,TRBD1
CASSYPGGGQETQYF,TGTGCCAGCAGTTACCCCGGCGGGGGCCAAGAGACCCAGTACTTC,-,TRBJ2-5,TRBV6-2/TRBV6-3,TRBD2